These 17 T cell receptor beta chains share one sample of origin, sequenced in a study of regulatory T cells in long-lasting Graves disease. To make TCR beta libraries, researchers used iRepertoire HTBI primers and Arm-PCR of CDR3 regions. TCRdb passed the multiplex PCR reads through MiXCR, listing each CDR3 protein once. This sample has more than 450,000 distinct CDR3 sequences, with roughly 16% found just once. The time point denotes: newly diagnosed GD, antithyroid drugs for less than 3 months. Construction of the TCR library relied on RNA isolated from PBMCs. These data are also associated with another study on T cells in Graves' hyperthyroidism and ophthalmopathy.

This material consisted of peripheral blood mononuclear cells (PBMCs), taken at new diagnosis, from a patient treated with antithyroid drugs. These receptors originate from a man aged 40-49 years with Graves disease.

This clonotype came up many times. J is TRBJ2-5 and V is TRBV5-5; D might be TRBD1 or TRBD2, each matching 5 bases. Germline CDR1 and CDR2: SGHKS and YYEKEE (reference sequence). The CDR3 loop spans 14 amino acids. V lost 1 base and J lost 4, with 11 bases in between. The CDR3 DNA sequence: TGTGCCAGCAGCTTGCGCAGGGCGGGAGAGACCCAGTACTTC. Protein sequence: CASSLRRAGETQYF.

Ten or more counts support this clonotype. V gene TRBV20-1 combines with J gene TRBJ2-7, with D possibly being TRBD2 (5 bases). CDR3 size: 15 residues. Germline V lookup: CDR1 DFQATT, CDR2 SNEGSKA (reference sequence). Trimming took off 0 bases at V and 3 bases at J, with 15 bases between the two ends. The CDR3, as DNA: TGCAGTGCTAGAGATGGGCGGGCACCCCTCTACGAGCAGTACTTC. Its translation is CSARDGRAPLYEQYF.

The chain is built from TRBV12-3 or TRBV12-4 and TRBJ2-3; D remains ambiguous. Deletions cut 8 bases from V and 2 bases from J, with 11 bases between. The CDR3 extends over 13 amino acids. The CDR3 DNA reads as TGTGCCAGCGGTCCTGAGACCACAGATACGCAGTATTTT. Amino acids: CASGPETTDTQYF.

The table lists this clonotype with many counts. V and J are TRBV7-9 and TRBJ2-7; the D gene is possibly TRBD2 (5 bases). V lost 5 bases, J lost 5 bases, and 16 bases lay in between. Germline lookup yields CDR1 SEHNR and CDR2 FQNEAQ (reference sequence). This CDR3 is built from 14 residues. CDR3 protein: CASSPQSGRHEQYF. The CDR3, as DNA: TGTGCCAGCAGCCCTCAGAGCGGCCGACACGAGCAGTACTTC. The full variable domain, with the rest looked up from reference TRBV7-9 and TRBJ2-7, is DTGVSQNPRHKITKRGQNVTFRCDPISEHNRLYWYRQTLGQGPEFLTYFQNEAQLEKSRLLSDRFSAERPKGSFSTLEIQRTEQGDSAMYLCASSPQSGRHEQYFGPGTRLTVT.

The sample holds many counts of this clonotype. The genes are TRBV12-3 or TRBV12-4 and TRBJ1-1, with 8 bases fitting TRBD1. V dropped 6 bases and J dropped 0; count of bases not matched to a gene: 12. CDR3 size: 17 residues. This chain's CDR3 is CASSPWTGRDMNTEAFF. The DNA for the CDR3 is TGTGCCAGCAGCCCATGGACAGGGCGAGACATGAACACTGAAGCTTTCTTT.

This clonotype was picked up a small number of times. The chain has TRBV30 and TRBJ2-7; 9 bases match TRBD1. The CDR3 consists of 14 residues. V lost 1 base, J lost 2 bases, and 3 bases stayed unmatched. Germline V gives CDR1 GTSNPN, CDR2 SVGIG (reference sequence). CDR3 nucleotide sequence: TGTGCCTGGAGTGGGACAGGGGTCCCCTACGAGCAGTACTTC. This sequence encodes CAWSGTGVPYEQYF.

Concerning this clonotype itself: Since a much larger clone is just one base distant, this may be a read error. The chain uses TRBV15 and TRBJ2-7; D is uncertain. Germline V lookup: CDR1 LNHNV, CDR2 YYDKDF (reference sequence). This CDR3 has 13 amino acids. The ends were cut back, 0 bases at V and 7 bases at J, with 10 bases in the middle. In DNA form, the CDR3 reads TGTGCCACCAGCAGAGATTCCGAGAATGAGCAGTACTTC. Its protein product is CATSRDSENEQYF.

This clonotype has at least ten counts. This rearrangement joins TRBV6-5 to TRBJ1-1; D gene ambiguous. The V gene lost 2 bases and the J gene lost 7 bases, with 14 bases spanning the gap. The CDR3 loop spans 14 amino acids. Germline loops: CDR1 MNHEY, CDR2 SVGAGI. CDR3 amino acids: CASSYDTDSFEAFF. The CDR3 bases are TGTGCCAGCAGTTACGACACCGACTCTTTTGAAGCTTTCTTT.

Worth noting for this clonotype: A far bigger clonotype differs at one base, so this is likely a read error. This chain uses TRBV2 with TRBJ1-1; no definite D call. V was clipped by 4 bases and J by 1 base, with 4 bases between them. The CDR3 length is 12 residues. Germline values: CDR1 SNHLY, CDR2 FYNNEI. The CDR3 nucleotides read TGTGCCAGCAGTGCAGGGAACACTGAAGCTTTCTTT. It yields the protein CASSAGNTEAFF.

This clonotype was counted a few times. The V call is TRBV2, the J call TRBJ1-1; the match to TRBD1 covers 8 bases. The CDR3 has 16 amino acids. The germline V gene encodes CDR1 SNHLY and CDR2 FYNNEI. V was pared by 3 bases and J by 0 bases, with 6 bases of the junction left unmatched. CDR3 bases: TGTGCCAGCAGTGACCGGGACAGGAGAATGAACACTGAAGCTTTCTTT. Translating gives CASSDRDRRMNTEAFF.

This clonotype was seen repeatedly, ten times or more. The chain uses TRBV20-1 and TRBJ1-3, with D uncertain. The CDR3 is 14 amino acids. Germline assignment: CDR1 DFQATT and CDR2 SNEGSKA (reference sequence). V lost 4 bases and J 0 bases, leaving 10 bases between the germline ends. The CDR3 sequence: CSAIPLSSGNTIYF. CDR3 sequence (DNA): TGCAGTGCTATCCCCTTATCCTCTGGAAACACCATATATTTT.

The CDR3 region has the DNA TGTGCCAGCAGCCAAGAAATAAATAGCAATCAGCCCCAGCATTTT. Translated: CASSQEINSNQPQHF. The V and J genes are TRBV3-1 and TRBJ1-5, with D unresolved. Germline CDR1 reads LGHDT; CDR2 reads YNNKEL (reference sequence). The CDR3 length is 15 residues. The V end was cut by 0 bases, the J end by 0 bases, with 6 bases between. The entire variable domain, with the rest obtained from reference TRBV3-1 and TRBJ1-5, is as follows: DTAVSQTPKYLVTQMGNDKSIKCEQNLGHDTMYWYKQDSKKFLKIMFSYNNKELIINETVPNRFSPKSPDKAHLNLHINSLELGDSAVYFCASSQEINSNQPQHFGDGTRLSIL.

This clonotype appeared many times. The CDR3 loop is CASSPQGRWFYGYTF. The CDR3 bases are TGTGCCAGCAGTCCCCAGGGACGGTGGTTCTATGGCTACACCTTC. V usage is TRBV28 and J usage is TRBJ1-2, with a weak D call TRBD1 (5 bases). V gave up 5 bases and J gave up 4 bases, with 17 bases separating them. Germline CDR1 MDHEN, CDR2 SYDVKM. The length of the CDR3 is 15 residues.

V is TRBV27 and J is TRBJ1-6; TRBD1 aligns across 9 bases. V gave up 9 bases and J gave up 4 bases; unmatched junction bases: 10. Germline CDR1 is MNHEY and CDR2 is SMNVEV (reference sequence). CDR3 size: 16 residues. CDR3 loop: CASRGTGRSYNSPLHF. The CDR3, as DNA: TGTGCCAGTCGGGGGACAGGGAGATCATATAATTCACCCCTCCACTTT.

V usage is TRBV14 and J usage is TRBJ2-2; D might be TRBD2 (6 bases). CDR1 and CDR2 from the germline V gene are SGHDN and FVKESK. The CDR3 is 18 residues long. V shed 0 bases and J shed 2 bases, with 16 bases lying between them. Written as DNA, the CDR3 is TGTGCCAGCAGCCAAGAGGGCCCGCTAGCGTCAAACACCGGGGAGCTGTTTTTT. Residues: CASSQEGPLASNTGELFF.

Ten or more counts support this clonotype. The chain carries TRBV12-3 or TRBV12-4 and TRBJ1-1, with D possibly TRBD1 on 5 matching bases. Trimming cost V 6 bases and J 3 bases, with 14 bases left between them. The CDR3 sequence is 14 residues long. CDR3 in DNA: TGTGCCAGCAGCCCAAACAGGAGGGACACTGAAGCTTTCTTT. Translated: CASSPNRRDTEAFF.

Many counts were recorded for this clonotype. This chain connects TRBV12-3 or TRBV12-4 to TRBJ2-7, with 9 bases fitting TRBD1. CDR3 length equals 15 residues. The trim removed 6 bases at V and 3 bases at J, leaving 9 bases unmatched. The CDR3 loop reads CASRKGTGNFYEQYF. The CDR3 DNA reads TGTGCCAGCAGGAAGGGGACAGGGAATTTCTACGAGCAGTACTTC.